This record concerns one T cell receptor (beta chain) sequence. Its antigen is not identified. The data stem from a study of metastatic and nonmetastatic thyroid tumors. TCRdb reprocessed the PCR reads via MiXCR. The data show 55,000 to 75,000 clones, around 18% seen once. The CDR3 loop spans 16 amino acids. Losses at the gene ends were 5 bases for V and 6 bases for J; bases not matched to a gene: 11. From germline, CDR1 is LGHDT and CDR2 YNNKEL (reference sequence). None of the patients had undergone any treatment ahead of thyroid surgery. Whole-study results and caveats: TCR beta diversity was reportedly significantly higher in malignant thyroid tumors than benign nodules, in blood and tumor.

The chain employs TRBV3-1 and TRBJ2-7, with 12 bases fitting TRBD2. The source is a female donor with papillary thyroid cancer or a benign thyroid nodule (not recorded which). Some clones in this sample may be carry-over from other donors' samples. The sequenced sample was blood. The CDR3: CASSLAASGGASEQYF. CDR3 sequence (DNA): TGTGCCAGCAGCTTGGCGGCTAGCGGGGGGGCAAGCGAGCAGTACTTC.